This TCR beta chain emerged from a study of T cells after yellow fever vaccination. Turning to the study itself: For low cell numbers, libraries were made with SMART-Seq v4 Ultra Low Input. Study-wide points: Reappearing after the booster were most of the clones from primary vaccination (96% CD4, roughly 86% CD8).

Synthesis of TCR cDNA relied on 5'RACE template switching, which attached a universal primer site and UMIs. TCRdb fed the 5' RACE reads into MiXCR, producing one record per CDR3 protein. The profile shows 610,000 or so distinct CDR3 sequences, over 9% of them singletons. The CDR3 runs 13 residues. Germline V gene sequence: CDR1 SGHRS, CDR2 YFSETQ. Note on this clonotype: Its specificity is not known. At one end, the junction sequence differs from germline, possibly due to a read error.

This chain connects TRBV5-1 to TRBJ2-1, with D possibly matching TRBD2 (5 bases). The receptor comes from a man aged 30 to 45 who received the YFV17D yellow fever vaccine. The sequencing here drew on PBMCs, taken on the day of the yellow fever booster vaccination. The CDR3: CASTLGEGNEQFF. The CDR3 DNA reads as TGCGCCAGCACCTTGGGAGAGGGCAATGAGCAGTTCTTC.